These 32 T cell receptor beta chains were all obtained from the same sample, sequenced in a study of OX40 agonist ivuxolimab in advanced cancers. The table came from immunoSEQ multiplex PCR; TCRdb's copy has only in-frame clones and leaves some out. The sample consists of about 93,000 clones, about 91% of them appearing once. This specimen was CD4+ or CD8+ T cells sorted from blood, taken in a trial of the OX40 agonist ivuxolimab. The origin of the receptors is an adult with an advanced solid tumor such as melanoma, head and neck, liver or kidney cancer.

This sequence joins TRBV11-2 and TRBJ2-7, with D possibly TRBD1 on 7 matching bases. The CDR3 covers 14 residues. Germline CDR1 SGHAT, CDR2 FQNNGV. Between the trimmed V and J ends, which lost 5 bases and 3 bases, there was a span of 14 bases. The CDR3 loop reads CASSPIRGDYEQYF. CDR3 coding DNA: TGTGCCAGCAGCCCCATCAGGGGGGACTACGAGCAGTACTTC. Variable domain in full (rest from reference TRBV11-2 and TRBJ2-7): EAGVAQSPRYKIIEKRQSVAFWCNPISGHATLYWYQQILGQGPKLLIQFQNNGVVDDSQLPKDRFSAERLKGVDSTLKIQPAKLEDSAVYLCASSPIRGDYEQYFGPGTRLTVT.

CDR3 amino acids: CASSQVGNTIYF. CDR3 bases: TGTGCCAGCAGCCAAGTTGGAAACACCATATATTTT. The J gene is TRBJ1-3, the V gene TRBV4-2; no firm D call. Trimming left V 1 base short and J 3 bases short, with 1 base between. CDR1 and CDR2 (germline): LGHNA, YNFKEQ. The CDR3 loop spans 12 amino acids.

The V and J genes are TRBV19 and TRBJ1-2; D unresolved. Germline loops: CDR1 LNHDA, CDR2 SQIVND (reference sequence). The length of the CDR3 is 15 residues. Trimming shortened V by 1 base and J by 8 bases, and 17 bases separated the two germline ends. The CDR3 here is CASSIGGRQQYGYTF. CDR3 DNA sequence: TGTGCCAGTAGTATAGGAGGAAGGCAGCAGTACGGCTACACCTTC.

The V gene is TRBV7-9, the J gene TRBJ2-1; D is possibly TRBD1 or TRBD2 (5 bases each). The CDR3 extends over 15 amino acids. Trimming shortened V by 4 bases and J by 5 bases, and 15 bases separated the two germline ends. Germline lookup yields CDR1 SEHNR and CDR2 FQNEAQ (reference sequence). The DNA of the CDR3 is TGTGCCAGCAGCTCTCGCCGGGACCAACACAATGAGCAGTTCTTC. Translating gives CASSSRRDQHNEQFF.

This clone was recorded once. The chain employs TRBV6-5 and TRBJ1-5; tentatively, D is TRBD1 (6 bases). Looked up from germline, CDR1 is MNHEY and CDR2 is SVGAGI. This CDR3 has 15 amino acids. V lost 5 bases to trimming and J lost 5 bases, with 16 bases between them. CDR3 nucleotide sequence: TGTGCCAGCAGTGGCCGGGACACGTTCCATCAGCCCCAGCATTTT. Amino acid sequence: CASSGRDTFHQPQHF.

In this sample, this clone turned up once. This chain connects TRBV6-6 to TRBJ2-7, with D perhaps TRBD2 (6 bases). Trimming left V 4 bases short and J 4 bases short, with 11 bases between. The CDR3 sequence is 13 residues long. Germline assignment: CDR1 MNHNY and CDR2 SVGAGI (reference sequence). CDR3 nucleotide sequence: TGTGCCAGCAGTTGGGTGGCGGGGTACGAGCAGTACTTC. It encodes CASSWVAGYEQYF.

This chain links TRBV18 with TRBJ1-5; perhaps TRBD1 as D (5 bases). V dropped 3 bases and J dropped 2 bases, with 8 bases sitting between them. This CDR3 has 14 amino acids. CDR1 is KGHSH, CDR2 LQKENI, per germline. The CDR3 DNA reads TGTGCCAGCTCACCTTCGACAGGCAATCAGCCCCAGCATTTT. Its protein product is CASSPSTGNQPQHF.

This clone was recorded once. This chain uses TRBV11-3 with TRBJ2-4; D possibly corresponds to TRBD2 (5 bases). The CDR3 is 14 residues long. Trimming removed 2 bases at V and 7 bases at J, with 12 bases between. In germline, CDR1 is SGHNT, CDR2 YENEEA. CDR3 sequence: CASSLSGMGNIQYF. The CDR3 DNA reads as TGTGCCAGCAGCTTATCGGGGATGGGGAACATTCAGTACTTC. Together with reference TRBV11-3 and TRBJ2-4, the CDR3 gives the full variable domain: EAGVVQSPRYKIIEKKQPVAFWCNPISGHNTLYWYLQNLGQGPELLIRYENEEAVDDSQLPKDRFSAERLKGVDSTLKIQPAELGDSAVYLCASSLSGMGNIQYFGAGTRLSVL.

The chain is built from TRBV19 and TRBJ1-1; 7 nucleotides align to TRBD1. This CDR3 comprises 11 residues. V trimming: 6 bases; J trimming: 11 bases; junction bases outside the gene matches: 6. Germline values: CDR1 LNHDA, CDR2 SQIVND (reference sequence). CDR3 coding DNA: TGTGCCAGTAGATGGACAGGTGGCGCTTTCTTT. It codes for CASRWTGGAFF.

V and J are TRBV11-2 and TRBJ2-3; no reliable D call. The CDR3 is made up of 13 amino acids. V lost 6 bases and J lost 2, with 9 bases in between. The germline V gene encodes CDR1 SGHAT and CDR2 FQNNGV. CDR3 protein: CASSPFPTDTQYF. The CDR3 bases are TGTGCCAGCAGTCCTTTTCCCACAGATACGCAGTATTTT.

The J gene is TRBJ2-1, the V gene TRBV7-9, with 9 bases lining up with TRBD2. V lost 5 bases to trimming and J lost 8 bases; unmatched junction nucleotides: 10. Germline CDR1 and CDR2: SEHNR and FQNEAQ (reference sequence). CDR3 length: 15 amino acids. CDR3 in DNA: TGTGCCAGCAGCCCCCGCGGACTAGCGATAGATGAGCAGTTCTTC. As protein: CASSPRGLAIDEQFF.

This rearrangement joins TRBV5-5 to TRBJ2-7, with D uncertain. Germline V gives CDR1 SGHKS, CDR2 YYEKEE (reference sequence). This CDR3 is 14 amino acids long. The germline V and J ends were trimmed by 0 bases and 3 bases, with 10 bases remaining between them. For the CDR3, the DNA is TGTGCCAGCAGCTTGGTCGGCAGGAGCTACGAGCAGTACTTC. It translates to CASSLVGRSYEQYF.

The chain carries TRBV5-6 and TRBJ2-1, with D perhaps matching TRBD1 (6 bases). V lost 4 bases to trimming and J lost 8 bases, with 19 bases between them. Germline CDR1 is SGHDT and CDR2 is YYEEEE. This CDR3 has 15 amino acids. CDR3 DNA: TGTGCCAGCAGCCGGACCGGGACATGGTCTGATGAGCAGTTCTTC. It codes for CASSRTGTWSDEQFF.

The chain is built from TRBV10-2 and TRBJ1-3; tentative D call: TRBD1 (6 bases). CDR1 and CDR2 from the germline V gene are WSHSY and SAAADI. Trimming shortened V by 7 bases and J by 0 bases, and 10 bases separated the two germline ends. This CDR3 comprises 14 residues. CDR3 bases: TGCGCCAGCAAAGACAGGTCCTCTGGAAACACCATATATTTT. It translates to CASKDRSSGNTIYF.

The chain couples TRBV5-4 to TRBJ2-7; 7 bases map to TRBD2. V lost 3 bases and J lost 2; bases outside the gene matches: 5. The CDR3 length is 14 residues. Germline CDR1 reads SGHNT; CDR2 reads YYREEE (reference sequence). The CDR3 is CASSSASGTYEQYF. In DNA form, the CDR3 reads TGTGCCAGCAGCTCGGCTAGCGGCACCTACGAGCAGTACTTC.

The chain has TRBV5-1 and TRBJ2-3; D is unclear. This CDR3 has 14 amino acids. Germline CDR1 SGHRS, CDR2 YFSETQ. V lost 0 bases and J 2 bases, leaving 7 bases between the germline ends. CDR3 region: CASSLGRNTDTQYF. The CDR3 DNA follows: TGCGCCAGCAGCTTGGGGCGGAACACAGATACGCAGTATTTT.

The V call is TRBV30, the J call TRBJ2-2; D remains ambiguous. The CDR3 covers 12 residues. Germline lookup yields CDR1 GTSNPN and CDR2 SVGIG (reference sequence). The V and J ends lost 2 bases and 3 bases respectively, with 4 bases between them. For the CDR3, the DNA is TGTGCCTGGAGTCTTTACACCGGGGAGCTGTTTTTT. Amino acids: CAWSLYTGELFF.

The chain employs TRBV7-9 and TRBJ1-2; 10 bases align to TRBD1. In germline, CDR1 is SEHNR, CDR2 FQNEAQ (reference sequence). J lost 6 bases, V lost 2 bases, and 6 bases had no gene match. This CDR3 spans 15 amino acids. CDR3 in DNA: TGTGCCAGCAGCTTATCCGGGACAGGGGACCATGGCTACACCTTC. Its translation is CASSLSGTGDHGYTF.

This rearrangement joins TRBV10-3 to TRBJ2-2; weak D call: TRBD1 (5 bases). Trimming left V 8 bases short and J 1 base short, with 11 bases between. The germline gives CDR1 ENHRY, CDR2 SYGVKD. CDR3 length equals 14 residues. The CDR3 region is CAIALQGNTGELFF. In DNA, the CDR3 is TGTGCCATCGCCCTTCAGGGGAACACCGGGGAGCTGTTTTTT.

V gene TRBV2 combines with J gene TRBJ1-2; 7 bases fit TRBD1. V trimming: 7 bases; J trimming: 6 bases; junction bases outside the gene matches: 5. The CDR3 covers 12 residues. Germline CDR1 SNHLY, CDR2 FYNNEI. The CDR3 sequence: CASKQGLDGYTF. CDR3 sequence (DNA): TGTGCCAGCAAACAGGGGCTGGATGGCTACACCTTC. The full variable domain, its missing parts supplied by reference TRBV2 and TRBJ1-2, is EPEVTQTPSHQVTQMGQEVILRCVPISNHLYFYWYRQILGQKVEFLVSFYNNEISEKSEIFDDQFSVERPDGSNFTLKIRSTKLEDSAMYFCASKQGLDGYTFGSGTRLTVV.

The J gene is TRBJ1-1, the V gene TRBV7-8, with D uncertain. CDR1 is SGHVS, CDR2 FQNEAQ, per germline. V was shortened by 8 bases and J by 6 bases, with 10 bases between the two germline ends. The CDR3 contains 11 residues. CDR3 sequence (DNA): TGTGCCAGCGTGAGACTAGCTGAAGCTTTCTTT. Translation: CASVRLAEAFF.

This rearrangement joins TRBV2 to TRBJ2-7; a weak D match, TRBD2 (6 bases). Germline CDR1 is SNHLY and CDR2 is FYNNEI. This CDR3 contains 12 residues. Trimming removed 6 bases from V and 3 bases from J, with 9 bases in between. The CDR3 spells CASRVGGYEQYF. The CDR3, as DNA: TGTGCCAGCAGAGTCGGGGGCTACGAGCAGTACTTC.

The chain has TRBV29-1 and TRBJ2-1, with D perhaps matching TRBD1 (6 bases). Germline loops: CDR1 SQVTM, CDR2 ANQGSEA. The ends were cut back, 6 bases at V and 2 bases at J, with 17 bases in the middle. CDR3 length equals 15 residues. CDR3 region: CSVVRGQRTYNEQFF. The CDR3 DNA reads as TGCAGCGTCGTTCGCGGACAGAGAACCTACAATGAGCAGTTCTTC.

V usage is TRBV18 and J usage is TRBJ2-7; D is possibly TRBD2 (6 bases). The CDR3 extends over 14 amino acids. Per germline, CDR1 KGHSH and CDR2 LQKENI. Trimming removed 0 bases at V and 3 bases at J, with 9 bases between. The CDR3 DNA sequence: TGTGCCAGCTCACCACCGGACTATCTCTACGAGCAGTACTTC. Protein sequence: CASSPPDYLYEQYF.

The rearrangement joins TRBV25-1 to TRBJ2-5; D not certain. CDR1 and CDR2 (germline): MGHDK, SYGVNS. The ends were cut back, 4 bases at V and 0 bases at J, with 15 bases in the middle. The CDR3 totals 16 residues. CDR3 in amino acids: CASSGNSTLYQETQYF. The DNA of the CDR3 is TGTGCCAGCAGTGGGAACTCGACACTTTACCAAGAGACCCAGTACTTC.

This chain joins TRBV11-3 and TRBJ2-3, with 9 bases lining up with TRBD2. This CDR3 has 17 amino acids. The V gene end was trimmed by 0 bases and the J gene end by 4 bases; junction bases not matched to a gene: 8. The germline V gene encodes CDR1 SGHNT and CDR2 YENEEA. CDR3 in amino acids: CASSLDLSGSGADTQYF. The CDR3 nucleotides read TGTGCCAGCAGCTTAGATCTTAGCGGGAGTGGGGCAGATACGCAGTATTTT.

Only one count was recorded for this clone. This chain uses TRBV10-3 with TRBJ2-3, with 10 bases lining up with TRBD1. CDR3 length equals 15 residues. V was clipped by 6 bases and J by 5 bases; unmatched bases: 8. Germline assignment: CDR1 ENHRY and CDR2 SYGVKD. In DNA form, the CDR3 reads TGTGCCATCAGGATGACAGGGGGCATGGGAGATACGCAGTATTTT. Translated: CAIRMTGGMGDTQYF.

Comments on this clone: The junction and the germline gene differ at one end; a read error may be behind it. The chain uses TRBV5-4 and TRBJ2-7; 10 positions agree with TRBD2. Germline V gene data show CDR1 as SGHNT and CDR2 as YYREEE (reference sequence). The CDR3 is made up of 15 amino acids. In DNA form, the CDR3 reads TGTGCCAGCAGCTTGACTAGCGGGGCCTCCCACGAGCAGTACTTC. Encoded protein: CASSLTSGASHEQYF.

This rearrangement joins TRBV6-5 to TRBJ1-6; no clear D gene. V lost 5 bases to trimming and J lost 10 bases, with 9 bases between them. Germline V gene sequence: CDR1 MNHEY, CDR2 SVGAGI. The CDR3 has 12 residues. The CDR3 is CASSDFGSPLHF. For the CDR3, the DNA is TGTGCCAGCAGTGATTTTGGCTCACCCCTCCACTTT.

The rearrangement uses TRBV7-9 and TRBJ1-1; TRBD1 might be the D (6 bases). The CDR3 has 15 amino acids. Germline V lookup: CDR1 SEHNR, CDR2 FQNEAQ (reference sequence). The V end lost 7 bases, the J end lost 5 bases, and 20 bases lay between the germline ends. Here the CDR3 reads CASTSSRGARTEAFF. In DNA form, the CDR3 reads TGTGCCAGCACGTCTTCCCGGGGGGCCAGAACTGAAGCTTTCTTT.

The chain has TRBV21-1 and TRBJ1-1; the table's D call of TRBD1 was not tested on the DNA. TRBV21-1 is a recognized pseudogene. This CDR3 has 18 residues. The DNA of the CDR3 is TGTGCCAGCAGCGCCCCCAGGGACAGGGGGCATGAGAACACTGAAGCTTTCTTT. It translates to CASSAPRDRGHENTEAFF.

Regarding this clone: The sample holds other DNA sequences that translate to the same CDR3. V usage is TRBV30 and J usage is TRBJ1-3; no clear D. The V gene's germline CDR1 is GTSNPN and CDR2 SVGIG (reference sequence). V gave up 0 bases and J gave up 4 bases, with 4 bases separating them. This CDR3 contains 12 residues. CDR3 bases: TGTGCCTGGAGTGTTTCGGGAAACACCATATATTTT. The encoded protein is CAWSVSGNTIYF. Complete variable domain (other parts from reference TRBV30 and TRBJ1-3): SQTIHQWPATLVQPVGSPLSLECTVEGTSNPNLYWYRQAAGRGLQLLFYSVGIGQISSEVPQNLSASRPQDRQFILSSKKLLLSDSGFYLCAWSVSGNTIYFGEGSWLTVV.